This T cell receptor beta chain was identified in a study of blood T cell repertoires in COVID-19. Per the authors' pipeline: From reference gene primer amplification, estimates of nucleated cell counts were derived. Data came from immunoSEQ multiplex PCR; TCRdb stores just in-frame clones and leaves some out. D and trimming come from the DNA, and the V and J calls and clone size come from that table. Here the sample spans hundreds of thousands of clones, 75% to 90% being singletons. Living in about 25 US areas, the participants were between 18 and 89 years of age. The TCR comes from a man between 18 and 29 years old who had recovered from COVID-19. Sequencing input: PBMCs or T cells enriched from blood (not recorded which).

In DNA form, the CDR3 reads TGTGCCAGCAGCATGGGGACTAGCCAAAGCACAGATACGCAGTATTTT. This sequence encodes CASSMGTSQSTDTQYF. The gene calls are TRBV7-3 and TRBJ2-3; TRBD2 matches 9 bases. The CDR3 totals 16 residues. V was pared by 5 bases and J by 0 bases, with 6 bases of the junction left unmatched. Germline V gene data show CDR1 as SGHTA and CDR2 as FQGTGA.